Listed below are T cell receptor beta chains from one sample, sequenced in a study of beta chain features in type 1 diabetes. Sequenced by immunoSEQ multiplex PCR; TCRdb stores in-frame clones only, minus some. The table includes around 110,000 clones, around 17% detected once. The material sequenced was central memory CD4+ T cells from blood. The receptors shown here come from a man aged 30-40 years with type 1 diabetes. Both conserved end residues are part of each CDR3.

cdr3_aa: CASSLYRDRHEKLFF
v_call: TRBV27

cdr3_aa: CASSAGTDFSHEGYF
v_call: TRBV6-5

cdr3_aa: CASSLADTQYF
v_call: TRBV9

cdr3_aa: CASRLGTGPDTQYF
v_call: TRBV5-4

cdr3_aa: CAWSLTGTGSNEQYF
v_call: TRBV30

cdr3_aa: CSVATGRDEQYF
v_call: TRBV29-1

cdr3_aa: CASSHMGQGPEEQFF
v_call: TRBV4-3

cdr3_aa: CASSQGLTDTQYF
v_call: TRBV4-2

cdr3_aa: CASSQGERTGGEKLFF
v_call: TRBV4-2

cdr3_aa: CASSLASTGRDQPQHF
v_call: TRBV7-2

cdr3_aa: CAWIQGRVTGELFF
v_call: TRBV30

cdr3_aa: CASSFSLRAEETEAFF
v_call: TRBV7-6

cdr3_aa: CASTNTGYGYTF
v_call: TRBV6-5

cdr3_aa: CASSLDLGQPNEQFF
v_call: TRBV7-9

cdr3_aa: CASSSTGQENQPQHF
v_call: TRBV7-9

cdr3_aa: CASSLFLNEKLFF
v_call: TRBV7-2

cdr3_aa: CAWREGSNQPQHF
v_call: TRBV30

cdr3_aa: CASRLSSSANEQFF
v_call: TRBV4-2

cdr3_aa: CASSSWTGRVNNQPQHF
v_call: TRBV19

cdr3_aa: CASSARGVTNEKLFF
v_call: TRBV7-2

cdr3_aa: CAWSVGRYNQPQHF
v_call: TRBV30

cdr3_aa: CASSSTASSYEQYF
v_call: TRBV18

cdr3_aa: CASSQFRGPYEQYF
v_call: TRBV4-3

cdr3_aa: CSVGTGPLNEQFF
v_call: TRBV29-1

cdr3_aa: CASSNDGTSQETQYF
v_call: TRBV7-9

cdr3_aa: CSIDGLRDRDTEAFF
v_call: TRBV29-1

cdr3_aa: CASTDREIGNTEAFF
v_call: TRBV6-6

cdr3_aa: CASGFSGGKLFF
v_call: TRBV12-5

cdr3_aa: CSVPETTGGDGYTF
v_call: TRBV29-1

cdr3_aa: CASSKDETTGEQYF
v_call: TRBV5-1

cdr3_aa: CASSLDGQNNEQFF
v_call: TRBV5-4

cdr3_aa: CASHPTGNSPLHF
v_call: TRBV19

cdr3_aa: CAIRRGTSGGNEQFF
v_call: TRBV10-3

cdr3_aa: CAGSRDRSKYTQYF
v_call: TRBV30

cdr3_aa: CASSHSQGAGQPQHF
v_call: TRBV4-3

cdr3_aa: CASSPLGSPLHF
v_call: TRBV2

cdr3_aa: CASSQDGTWGNEQFF
v_call: TRBV14

cdr3_aa: CSVEDGGFNTDTQYF
v_call: TRBV29-1

cdr3_aa: CASSVDSGLVETQYF
v_call: TRBV9

cdr3_aa: CASSQGQGVSYEQYF
v_call: TRBV4-1

cdr3_aa: CASSPALGRLAGTNTDTQYF
v_call: TRBV27

cdr3_aa: CASSVEMGRGEQYF
v_call: TRBV9